This TCR beta chain was sequenced during a study of quantifying T cell responses using KT2 cells. On the study more broadly: TCR alpha and beta constant-region primers primed reverse transcription of RNA.

The cDNA 3' end received a ligated oligonucleotide with a UMI. The first PCR ran approximately 4 cycles with an equimolar RC1.1 and RC1.2 beta primer mix. TCRdb fed the UMI-ligation and nested PCR reads into MiXCR, producing one record per CDR3 protein. The sample carries 60,000 or so distinct CDR3 sequences, around 12% recorded once. With 1 base removed from V and 4 bases from J, the gap between germline ends came to 17 bases. Germline-derived CDR1 and CDR2 are MNHNS and SASEGT. CDR3 length equals 17 residues. The specimen was PBMCs spiked with cells of the T cell clone KT2. The source is a human donor. The J gene is TRBJ2-1, the V gene TRBV6-1; D perhaps matches TRBD2 (7 bases). Written as DNA, the CDR3 is TGTGCCAGCAGTGAAGAGGGGGGGACTACCTTATACAATGAGCAGTTCTTC. Amino acid sequence: CASSEEGGTTLYNEQFF.